The clone carrying this T cell receptor beta chain came up many times. Its specificity is not known. Germline V gene data show CDR1 as PRHDT and CDR2 as FYEKMQ (reference sequence). Trimming pared 2 bases from V and 7 bases from J, leaving 12 bases between. The CDR3 has 14 residues. This entry is derived from a study of identical twins. Overall study findings and caveats: Twin-shared out-of-frame alpha sequences showed excess low generation probability.

Each CDR3 protein is one row after TCRdb ran MiXCR on the 5' RACE reads. The profile covers roughly 720,000 distinct CDR3 sequences, with approximately 18% appearing a single time and around 13% taken by the ten largest. Another study also made use of these data, one on T cells expressing NK-cell markers. This second report adds: The CD3+CD56-NKG2C+ fraction of a handful of donors was also led by these clonotypes.

The sample consisted of PBMCs. The sequence was collected from a woman aged 18-29 years in good health. The rearrangement links TRBV13 to TRBJ2-1, with D possibly TRBD1 on 6 matching bases. The DNA for the CDR3 is TGTGCCAGCAGCTTATATGGGACACAGAATGAGCAGTTCTTC. It translates to CASSLYGTQNEQFF.